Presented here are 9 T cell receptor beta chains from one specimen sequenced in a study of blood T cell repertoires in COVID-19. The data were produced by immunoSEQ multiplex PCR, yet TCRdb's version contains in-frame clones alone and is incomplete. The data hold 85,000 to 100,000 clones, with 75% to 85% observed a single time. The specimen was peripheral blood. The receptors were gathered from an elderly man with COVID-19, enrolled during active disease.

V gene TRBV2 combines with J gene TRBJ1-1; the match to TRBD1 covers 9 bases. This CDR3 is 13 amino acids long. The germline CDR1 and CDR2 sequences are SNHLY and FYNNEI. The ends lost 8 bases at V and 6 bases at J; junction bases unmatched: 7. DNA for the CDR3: TGTGCCAGCGGGGACAGGGCGAGACCTGAAGCTTTCTTT. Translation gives CASGDRARPEAFF.

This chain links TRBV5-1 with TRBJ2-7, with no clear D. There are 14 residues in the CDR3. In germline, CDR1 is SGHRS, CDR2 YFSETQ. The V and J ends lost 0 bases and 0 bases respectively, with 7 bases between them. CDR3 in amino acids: CASSLGLASYEQYF. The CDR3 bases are TGCGCCAGCAGCTTGGGGCTTGCCTCCTACGAGCAGTACTTC.

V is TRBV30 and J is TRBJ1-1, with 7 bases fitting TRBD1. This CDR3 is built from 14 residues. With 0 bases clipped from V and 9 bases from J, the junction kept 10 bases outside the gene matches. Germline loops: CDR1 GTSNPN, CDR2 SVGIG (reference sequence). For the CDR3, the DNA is TGTGCCTGGAGTGTACCCCAGGGGGTTGTAAAAGCTTTCTTT. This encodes CAWSVPQGVVKAFF.

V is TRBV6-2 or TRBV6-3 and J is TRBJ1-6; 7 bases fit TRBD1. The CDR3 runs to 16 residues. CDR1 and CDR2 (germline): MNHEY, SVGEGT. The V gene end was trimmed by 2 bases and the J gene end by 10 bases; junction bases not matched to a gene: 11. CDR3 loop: CASSYAGTESSSPLHF. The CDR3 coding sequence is TGTGCCAGCAGTTACGCGGGGACAGAGTCCAGCTCACCCCTCCACTTT.

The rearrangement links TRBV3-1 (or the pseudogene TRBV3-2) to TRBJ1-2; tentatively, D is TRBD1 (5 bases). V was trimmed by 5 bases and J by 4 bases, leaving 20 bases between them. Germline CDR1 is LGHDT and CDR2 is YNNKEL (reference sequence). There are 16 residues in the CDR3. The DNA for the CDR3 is TGTGCCAGCAGCTACTCAAGAGGTCAGGGAGGCTATGGCTACACCTTC. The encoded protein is CASSYSRGQGGYGYTF.

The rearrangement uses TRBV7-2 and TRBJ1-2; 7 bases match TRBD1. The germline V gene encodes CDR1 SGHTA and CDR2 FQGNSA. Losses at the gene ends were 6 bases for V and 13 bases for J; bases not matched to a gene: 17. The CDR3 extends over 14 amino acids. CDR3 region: CASSPSTGREVCTF. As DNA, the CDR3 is TGTGCCAGCAGTCCATCGACAGGGCGAGAGGTTTGCACCTTC.

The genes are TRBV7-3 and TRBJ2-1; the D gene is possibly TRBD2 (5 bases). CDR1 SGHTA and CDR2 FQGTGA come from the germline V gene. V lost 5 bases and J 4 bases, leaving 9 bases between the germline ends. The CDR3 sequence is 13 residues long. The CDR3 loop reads CASSPGIYNEQFF. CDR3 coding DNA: TGTGCCAGCAGCCCGGGAATTTACAATGAGCAGTTCTTC.

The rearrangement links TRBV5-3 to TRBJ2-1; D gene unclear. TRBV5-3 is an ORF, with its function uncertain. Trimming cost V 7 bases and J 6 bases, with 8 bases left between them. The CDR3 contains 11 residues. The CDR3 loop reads CARPPSNEQFF. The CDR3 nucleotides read TGTGCCAGACCCCCTAGCAATGAGCAGTTCTTC.

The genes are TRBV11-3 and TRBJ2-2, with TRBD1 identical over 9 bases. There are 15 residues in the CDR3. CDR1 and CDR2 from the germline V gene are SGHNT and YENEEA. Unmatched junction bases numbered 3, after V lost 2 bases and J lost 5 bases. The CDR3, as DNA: TGTGCCAGCAGCTTATCGACAGGGGGGACCGGGGAGCTGTTTTTT. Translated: CASSLSTGGTGELFF.